This T cell receptor (beta chain) was documented in a study of CD8+CD57+ T cells in acquired aplastic anemia. Broader study findings: Twenty-nine shared CD8+ CDR3s appeared highly expressed within patients' immunodominant clones.

The trim removed 5 bases at V and 4 bases at J, leaving 8 bases unmatched. This CDR3 has 14 residues. Germline V gene sequence: CDR1 DFQATT, CDR2 SNEGSKA (reference sequence). This clonotype was found once. What it recognizes is unknown. Investigators profiled TCR beta VDJ and CDR3 from genomic DNA template. A single record per CDR3 protein comes from TCRdb applying MiXCR to the reads. The sample contains roughly 61,000 distinct CDR3 sequences, 55% of which appear only once. The origin of this receptor is a human donor in good health, serving as a control. Sequenced sample: sorted CD4+, CD8+, or CD8+CD57+ T cells (not recorded which) from PBMCs. The chain uses TRBV20-1 and TRBJ1-1, with 9 bases identical to TRBD1. The CDR3 protein is CSASPGTGLTEAFF. The DNA for the CDR3 is TGCAGTGCTTCACCCGGGACAGGGCTCACTGAAGCTTTCTTT.